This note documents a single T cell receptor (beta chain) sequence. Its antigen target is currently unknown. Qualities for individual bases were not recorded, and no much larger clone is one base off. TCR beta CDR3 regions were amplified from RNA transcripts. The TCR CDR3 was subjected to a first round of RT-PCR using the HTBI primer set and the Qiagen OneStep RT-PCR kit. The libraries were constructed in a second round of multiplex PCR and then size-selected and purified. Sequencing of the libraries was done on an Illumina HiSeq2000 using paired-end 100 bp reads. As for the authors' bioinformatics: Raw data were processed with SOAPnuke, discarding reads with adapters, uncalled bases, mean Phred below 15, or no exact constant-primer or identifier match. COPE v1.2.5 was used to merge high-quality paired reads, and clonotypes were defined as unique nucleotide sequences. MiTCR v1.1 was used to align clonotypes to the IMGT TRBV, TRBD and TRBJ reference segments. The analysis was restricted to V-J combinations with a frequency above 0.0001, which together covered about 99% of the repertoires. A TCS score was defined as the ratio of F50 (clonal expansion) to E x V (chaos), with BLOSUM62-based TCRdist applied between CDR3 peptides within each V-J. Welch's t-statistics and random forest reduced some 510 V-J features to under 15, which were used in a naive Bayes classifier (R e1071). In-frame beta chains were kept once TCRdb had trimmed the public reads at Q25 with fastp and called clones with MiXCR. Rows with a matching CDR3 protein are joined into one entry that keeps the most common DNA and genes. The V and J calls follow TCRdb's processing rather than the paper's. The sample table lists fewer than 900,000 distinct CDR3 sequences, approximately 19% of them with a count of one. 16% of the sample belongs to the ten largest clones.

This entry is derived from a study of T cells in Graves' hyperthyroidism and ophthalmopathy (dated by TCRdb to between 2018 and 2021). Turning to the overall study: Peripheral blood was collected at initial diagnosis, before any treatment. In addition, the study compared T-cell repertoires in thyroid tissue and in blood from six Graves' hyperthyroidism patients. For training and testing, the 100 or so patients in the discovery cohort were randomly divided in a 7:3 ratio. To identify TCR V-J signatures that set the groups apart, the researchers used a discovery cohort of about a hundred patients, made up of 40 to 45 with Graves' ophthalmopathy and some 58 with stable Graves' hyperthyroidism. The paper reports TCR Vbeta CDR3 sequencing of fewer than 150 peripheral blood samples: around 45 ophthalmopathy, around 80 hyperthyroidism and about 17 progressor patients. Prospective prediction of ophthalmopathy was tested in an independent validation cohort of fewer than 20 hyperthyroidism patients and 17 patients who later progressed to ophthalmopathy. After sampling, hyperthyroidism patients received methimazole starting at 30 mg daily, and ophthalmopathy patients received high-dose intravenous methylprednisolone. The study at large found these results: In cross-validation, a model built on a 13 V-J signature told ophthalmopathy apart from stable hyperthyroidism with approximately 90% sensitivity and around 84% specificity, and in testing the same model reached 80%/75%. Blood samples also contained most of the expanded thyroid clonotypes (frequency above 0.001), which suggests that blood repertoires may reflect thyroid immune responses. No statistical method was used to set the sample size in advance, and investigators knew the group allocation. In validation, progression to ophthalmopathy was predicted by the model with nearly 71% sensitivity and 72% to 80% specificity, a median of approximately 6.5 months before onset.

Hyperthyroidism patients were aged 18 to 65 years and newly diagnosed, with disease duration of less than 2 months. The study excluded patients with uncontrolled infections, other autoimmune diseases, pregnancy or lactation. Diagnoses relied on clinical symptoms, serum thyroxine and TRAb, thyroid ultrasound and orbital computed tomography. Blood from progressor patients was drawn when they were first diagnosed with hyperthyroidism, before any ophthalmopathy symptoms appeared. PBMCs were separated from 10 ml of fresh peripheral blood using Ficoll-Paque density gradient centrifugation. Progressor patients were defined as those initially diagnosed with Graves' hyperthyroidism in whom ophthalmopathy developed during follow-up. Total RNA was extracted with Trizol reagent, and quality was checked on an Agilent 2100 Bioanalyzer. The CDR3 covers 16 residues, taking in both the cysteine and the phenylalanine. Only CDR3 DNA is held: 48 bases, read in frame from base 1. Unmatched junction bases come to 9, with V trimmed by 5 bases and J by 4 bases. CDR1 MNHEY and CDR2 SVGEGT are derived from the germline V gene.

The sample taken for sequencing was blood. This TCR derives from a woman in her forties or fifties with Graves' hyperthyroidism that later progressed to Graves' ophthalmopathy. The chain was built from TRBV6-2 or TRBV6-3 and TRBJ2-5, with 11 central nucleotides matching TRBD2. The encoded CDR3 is CASSITSGGSGETQYF. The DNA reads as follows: TGTGCCAGCAGTATAACTAGCGGGGGTTCGGGAGAGACCCAGTACTTC.